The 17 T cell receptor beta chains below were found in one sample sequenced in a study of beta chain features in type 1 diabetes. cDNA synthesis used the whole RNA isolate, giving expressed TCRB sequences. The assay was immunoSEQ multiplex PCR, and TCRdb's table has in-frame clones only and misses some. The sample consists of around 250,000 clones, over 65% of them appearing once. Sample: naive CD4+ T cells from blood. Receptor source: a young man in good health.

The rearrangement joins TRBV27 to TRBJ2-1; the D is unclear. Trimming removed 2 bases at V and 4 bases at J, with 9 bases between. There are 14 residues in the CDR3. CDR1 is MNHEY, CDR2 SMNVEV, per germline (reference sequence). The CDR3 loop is CASSLTGRYNEQFF. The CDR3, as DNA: TGTGCCAGCAGTTTAACCGGGCGGTACAATGAGCAGTTCTTC.

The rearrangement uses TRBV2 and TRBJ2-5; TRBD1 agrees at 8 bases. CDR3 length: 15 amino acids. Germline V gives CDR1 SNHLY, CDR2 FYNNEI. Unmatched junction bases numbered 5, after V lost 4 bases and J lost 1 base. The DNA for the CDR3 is TGTGCCAGCAGTGCGGGGACAGGATTCCAAGAGACCCAGTACTTC. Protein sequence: CASSAGTGFQETQYF. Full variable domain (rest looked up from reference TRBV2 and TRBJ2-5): EPEVTQTPSHQVTQMGQEVILRCVPISNHLYFYWYRQILGQKVEFLVSFYNNEISEKSEIFDDQFSVERPDGSNFTLKIRSTKLEDSAMYFCASSAGTGFQETQYFGPGTRLLVL.

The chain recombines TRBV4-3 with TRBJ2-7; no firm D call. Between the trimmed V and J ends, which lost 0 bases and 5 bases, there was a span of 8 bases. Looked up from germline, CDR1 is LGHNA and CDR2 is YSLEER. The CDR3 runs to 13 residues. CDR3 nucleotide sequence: TGCGCCAGCAGCCAAGAAGTACGGAACGAGCAGTACTTC. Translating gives CASSQEVRNEQYF.

The DNA of the CDR3 is TGTGCCAGCAACCCACTTAGCCTCAGCTCCTACAATGAGCAGTTCTTC. Its translation is CASNPLSLSSYNEQFF. The rearrangement links TRBV27 to TRBJ2-1; the D is unclear. This CDR3 has 16 amino acids. CDR1 is MNHEY, CDR2 SMNVEV, per germline (reference sequence). V gave up 7 bases and J gave up 0 bases, with 16 bases separating them.

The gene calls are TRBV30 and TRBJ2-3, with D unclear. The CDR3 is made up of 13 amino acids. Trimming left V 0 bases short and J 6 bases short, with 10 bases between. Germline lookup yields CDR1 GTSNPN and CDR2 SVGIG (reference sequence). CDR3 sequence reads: CAWSVKAADTQYF. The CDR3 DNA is TGTGCCTGGAGTGTAAAGGCGGCGGATACGCAGTATTTT.

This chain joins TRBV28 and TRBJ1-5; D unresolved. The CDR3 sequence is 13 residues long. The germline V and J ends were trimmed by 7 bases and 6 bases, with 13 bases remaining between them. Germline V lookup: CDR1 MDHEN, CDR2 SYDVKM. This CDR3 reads CASTLGGFQPQHF. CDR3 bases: TGTGCCAGCACCTTAGGAGGTTTTCAGCCCCAGCATTTT.

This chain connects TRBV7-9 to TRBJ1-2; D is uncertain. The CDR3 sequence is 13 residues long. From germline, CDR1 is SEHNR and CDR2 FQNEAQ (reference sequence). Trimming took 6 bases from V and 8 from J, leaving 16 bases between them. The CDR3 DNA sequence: TGTGCCAGCAGTCCCCCGGCAGGCAGCGGCTACACCTTC. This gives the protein CASSPPAGSGYTF.

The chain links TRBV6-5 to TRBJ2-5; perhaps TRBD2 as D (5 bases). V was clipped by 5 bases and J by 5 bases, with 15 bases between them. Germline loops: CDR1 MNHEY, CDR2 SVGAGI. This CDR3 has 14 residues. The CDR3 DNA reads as TGTGCCAGCAGTAGAATAGCGTCCCGTGAGACCCAGTACTTC. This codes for CASSRIASRETQYF.

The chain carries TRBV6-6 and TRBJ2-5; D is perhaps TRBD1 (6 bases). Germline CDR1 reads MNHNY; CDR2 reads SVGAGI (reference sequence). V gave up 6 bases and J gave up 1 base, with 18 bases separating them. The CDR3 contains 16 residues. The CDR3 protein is CASRRTGIPLQETQYF. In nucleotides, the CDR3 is TGTGCCAGCAGGCGTACAGGGATCCCGCTCCAAGAGACCCAGTACTTC.

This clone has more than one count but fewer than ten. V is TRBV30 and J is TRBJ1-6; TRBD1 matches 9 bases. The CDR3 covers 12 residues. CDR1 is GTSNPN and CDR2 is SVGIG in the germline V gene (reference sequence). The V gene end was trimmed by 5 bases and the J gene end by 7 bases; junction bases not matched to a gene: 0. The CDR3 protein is CAWGTGNSPLHF. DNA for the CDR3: TGTGCCTGGGGGACAGGGAATTCACCCCTCCACTTT. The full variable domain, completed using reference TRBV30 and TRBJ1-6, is SQTIHQWPATLVQPVGSPLSLECTVEGTSNPNLYWYRQAAGRGLQLLFYSVGIGQISSEVPQNLSASRPQDRQFILSSKKLLLSDSGFYLCAWGTGNSPLHFGNGTRLTVT.

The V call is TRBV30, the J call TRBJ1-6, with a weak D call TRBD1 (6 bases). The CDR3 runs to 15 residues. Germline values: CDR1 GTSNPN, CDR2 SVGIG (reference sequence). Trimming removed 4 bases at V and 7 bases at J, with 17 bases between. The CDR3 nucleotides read TGTGCCTGGACTAGGTCAGGGGTGGGGAATTCACCCCTCCACTTT. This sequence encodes CAWTRSGVGNSPLHF.

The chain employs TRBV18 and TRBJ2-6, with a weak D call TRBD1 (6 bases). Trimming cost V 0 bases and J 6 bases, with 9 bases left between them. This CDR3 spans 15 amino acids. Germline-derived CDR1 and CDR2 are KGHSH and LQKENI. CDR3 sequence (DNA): TGTGCCAGCTCACCACCGAAGGGGGAGGCCAACGTCCTGACTTTC. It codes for CASSPPKGEANVLTF.

CDR3 bases: TGTGCCTCGGACCCGGAGTTAGGAGCGAACACTGAAGCTTTCTTT. Encoded protein: CASDPELGANTEAFF. The rearrangement joins TRBV30 to TRBJ1-1; D uncertain. V was cut by 7 bases and J by 1 base, with 19 bases left in between. Germline CDR1 GTSNPN, CDR2 SVGIG (reference sequence). This CDR3 is 15 amino acids long.

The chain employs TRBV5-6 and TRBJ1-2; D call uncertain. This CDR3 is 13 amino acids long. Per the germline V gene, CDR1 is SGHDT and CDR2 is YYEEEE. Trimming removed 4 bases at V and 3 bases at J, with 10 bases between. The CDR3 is CASSGEGHYGYTF. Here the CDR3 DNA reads TGTGCCAGCAGCGGAGAGGGCCACTATGGCTACACCTTC.

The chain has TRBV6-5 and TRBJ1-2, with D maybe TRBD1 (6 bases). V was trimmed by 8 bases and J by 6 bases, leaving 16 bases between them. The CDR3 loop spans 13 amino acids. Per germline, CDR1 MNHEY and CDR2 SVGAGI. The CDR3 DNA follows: TGTGCCAGCTCAGCGGACAGAAGAAATGGCTACACCTTC. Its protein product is CASSADRRNGYTF.

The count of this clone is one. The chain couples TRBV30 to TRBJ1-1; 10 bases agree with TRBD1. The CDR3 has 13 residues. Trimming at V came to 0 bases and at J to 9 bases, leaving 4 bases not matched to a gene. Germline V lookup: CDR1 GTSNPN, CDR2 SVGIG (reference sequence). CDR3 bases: TGTGCCTGGAGTGTCGGACAGGGGGGAAAAGCTTTCTTT. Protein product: CAWSVGQGGKAFF.

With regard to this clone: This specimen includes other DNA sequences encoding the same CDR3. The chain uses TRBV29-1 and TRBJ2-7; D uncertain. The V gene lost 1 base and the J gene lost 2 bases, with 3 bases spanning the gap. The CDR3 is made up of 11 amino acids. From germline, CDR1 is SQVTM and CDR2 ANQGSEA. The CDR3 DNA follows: TGCAGCGTTGAAGGAGCCTACGAGCAGTACTTC. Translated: CSVEGAYEQYF.